This T cell receptor (beta chain) was sequenced for a study of CD8 T cells in Susac syndrome. General study points: The total CD8+ repertoires yielded 15 to 20 Susac-specific public clones and the CD8+ TEMRA repertoires yielded about five.

Reverse transcription of about 0.45 to 1 ug RNA was performed with random hexamers. TCRdb redid the calling of the immunoSEQ multiplex PCR reads with MiXCR, one entry per CDR3 protein. In the table there are approximately 120,000 distinct CDR3 sequences, around 94% of which are singletons. While CD8+ and CD4+ T cells were isolated negatively, TEMRA cells were enriched by FACS. Comment on this clonotype: Its antigen is not identified.

This CDR3 has 17 amino acids. V shed 0 bases, J shed 3 bases, and the junction held 7 bases outside the gene matches. Germline assignment: CDR1 MGHRA and CDR2 YSYEKL. The specimen was CD8+ T cells from PBMCs. The TCR was taken from a human donor with Susac syndrome. The chain recombines TRBV4-1 with TRBJ2-1, with 8 bases that match TRBD2. The CDR3 DNA reads as TGCGCCAGCAGCCAAGACAGGACTAGCCCGATCTACAATGAGCAGTTCTTC. This gives the protein CASSQDRTSPIYNEQFF.